These 6 T cell receptor beta chains share one sample of origin, sequenced in a study of naive and memory T cell subsets. An equimolar mix of two oligonucleotides served as the beta constant-region primer for TRBC1 and TRBC2. TCRdb re-derived calls from the UMI-ligation and nested PCR reads in MiXCR, one entry per CDR3 protein. In the table there are around 160,000 distinct CDR3 sequences, about a sixth of which are singletons. Sequenced: naive CD4+ T cells from blood. Receptor source: a human donor in good health.

This clonotype was seen a few times. The chain combines TRBV12-5 with TRBJ1-5; no clear D gene. The CDR3 has 16 amino acids. Trimming removed 2 bases from V and 2 bases from J, with 13 bases in between. CDR1 and CDR2 (germline): LGHNT, FRNRAP. The CDR3 here is CASGLMYSSRNQPQHF. The CDR3, as DNA: TGTGCTAGTGGTTTGATGTACAGTTCGCGCAATCAGCCCCAGCATTTT.

This clonotype was seen more than once but under ten times. V usage is TRBV25-1 and J usage is TRBJ1-2; possible D gene TRBD1, 6 bases. With 5 bases removed from V and 10 bases from J, the gap between germline ends came to 11 bases. Germline V CDR1 and CDR2: MGHDK, SYGVNS. This CDR3 has 11 residues. DNA for the CDR3: TGTGCCAGCAGTACGACAGGACCCTACACCTTC. Its protein product is CASSTTGPYTF.

This clonotype has at least ten counts. This chain links TRBV20-1 with TRBJ2-7; D remains unclear. V dropped 8 bases and J dropped 3 bases, with 11 bases sitting between them. Per the germline V gene, CDR1 is DFQATT and CDR2 is SNEGSKA (reference sequence). CDR3 length: 11 residues. CDR3 sequence: CSTTPRYEQYF. CDR3 nucleotide sequence: TGCAGTACCACACCGCGCTACGAGCAGTACTTC.

This clonotype has at least ten counts. The rearrangement uses TRBV7-9 and TRBJ2-2; D is undetermined. This CDR3 is built from 14 residues. Trimming pared 0 bases from V and 1 base from J, leaving 3 bases between. Per germline, CDR1 SEHNR and CDR2 FQNEAQ (reference sequence). The CDR3 is CASSLAVNTGELFF. The CDR3 coding sequence is TGTGCCAGCAGCTTAGCAGTGAACACCGGGGAGCTGTTTTTT.

The genes are TRBV20-1 and TRBJ2-1; D is possibly TRBD2 (6 bases). The CDR3 has 13 residues. V lost 7 bases and J lost 4, with 14 bases in between. Germline values: CDR1 DFQATT, CDR2 SNEGSKA (reference sequence). CDR3 residues: CSGRRGLYNEQFF. The CDR3 region has the DNA TGCAGTGGTAGGCGGGGACTTTACAATGAGCAGTTCTTC.

The V and J genes are TRBV7-2 and TRBJ2-7; weak D call: TRBD1 (6 bases). This CDR3 has 14 residues. The ends were cut back, 6 bases at V and 0 bases at J, with 12 bases in the middle. The germline V gene encodes CDR1 SGHTA and CDR2 FQGNSA. Here the CDR3 reads CASSQQGTSYEQYF. The CDR3 coding sequence is TGTGCCAGCAGTCAACAGGGTACCTCCTACGAGCAGTACTTC.